Listed here is a single T cell receptor beta chain. Antigen specificity is unknown. There were at least 5.5 micrograms of total RNA extracted from every sample. This sample is part of a study of blood T cells in healthy people across ages. Study at large: Per two T cells, template switching captured roughly one barcoded beta molecule.

A J-beta primer mix and a sample-barcoded 5' primer were used in a second PCR of about 6 to 12 cycles. Via MiXCR, TCRdb re-called the 5' RACE reads, giving one row per CDR3 protein. The repertoire includes hundreds of thousands of distinct CDR3 sequences, around two fifths of them detected once, and about 21% sits in the top ten. Notes on the study in general: Estimates of total diversity, which came from one million sequenced T cells, were considered to be underestimates. Changes in expanded clonotypes were possibly confounded, as the CMV status of donors was unknown.

The V end lost 5 bases, the J end lost 0 bases, and 9 bases lay between the germline ends. In germline, CDR1 is PRHDT, CDR2 FYEKMQ (reference sequence). The CDR3 is 14 amino acids. Sequenced sample: blood. This sequence was found in a man in his sixties in good health. The gene calls are TRBV13 and TRBJ2-3, with D possibly being TRBD1 or TRBD2 (5 bases each). In nucleotides, the CDR3 is TGTGCCAGCAGCAAAGGGGAGAGCACAGATACGCAGTATTTT. It encodes CASSKGESTDTQYF.